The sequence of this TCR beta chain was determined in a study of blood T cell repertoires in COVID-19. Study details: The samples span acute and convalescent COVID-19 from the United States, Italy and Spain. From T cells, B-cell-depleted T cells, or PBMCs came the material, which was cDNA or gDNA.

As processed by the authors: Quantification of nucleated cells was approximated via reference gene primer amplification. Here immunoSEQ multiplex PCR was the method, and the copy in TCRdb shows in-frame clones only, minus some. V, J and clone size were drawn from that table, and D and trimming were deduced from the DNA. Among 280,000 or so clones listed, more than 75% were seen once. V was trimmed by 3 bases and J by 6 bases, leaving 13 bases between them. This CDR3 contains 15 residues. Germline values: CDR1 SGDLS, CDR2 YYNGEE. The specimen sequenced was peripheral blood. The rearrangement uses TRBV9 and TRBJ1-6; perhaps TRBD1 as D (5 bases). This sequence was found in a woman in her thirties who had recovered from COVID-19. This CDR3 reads CASSGGRGRNSPLHF. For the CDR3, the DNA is TGTGCCAGCAGCGGTGGTAGGGGCCGTAATTCACCCCTCCACTTT.